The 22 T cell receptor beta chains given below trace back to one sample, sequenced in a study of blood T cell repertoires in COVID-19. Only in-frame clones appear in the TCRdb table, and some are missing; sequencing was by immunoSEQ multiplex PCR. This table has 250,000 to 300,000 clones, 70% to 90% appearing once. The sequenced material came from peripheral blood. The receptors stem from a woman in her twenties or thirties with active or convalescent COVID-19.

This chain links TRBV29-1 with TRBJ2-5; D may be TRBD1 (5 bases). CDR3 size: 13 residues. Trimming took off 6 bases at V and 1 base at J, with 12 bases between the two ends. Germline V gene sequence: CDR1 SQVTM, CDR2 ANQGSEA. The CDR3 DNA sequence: TGCAGCGTGTCGGACACTTCCCAAGAGACCCAGTACTTC. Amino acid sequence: CSVSDTSQETQYF.

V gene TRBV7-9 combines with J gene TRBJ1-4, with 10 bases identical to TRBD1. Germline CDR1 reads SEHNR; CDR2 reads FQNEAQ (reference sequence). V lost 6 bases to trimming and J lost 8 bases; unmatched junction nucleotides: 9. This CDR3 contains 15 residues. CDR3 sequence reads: CASRERQGAREKLFF. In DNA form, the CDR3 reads TGTGCCAGCAGAGAAAGACAGGGGGCGCGGGAAAAACTGTTTTTT.

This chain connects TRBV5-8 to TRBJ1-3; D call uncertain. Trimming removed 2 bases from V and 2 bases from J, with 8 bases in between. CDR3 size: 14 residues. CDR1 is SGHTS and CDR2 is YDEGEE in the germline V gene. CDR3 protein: CASSLGGTGNTIYF. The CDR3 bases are TGTGCCAGCAGCTTAGGAGGGACTGGAAACACCATATATTTT.

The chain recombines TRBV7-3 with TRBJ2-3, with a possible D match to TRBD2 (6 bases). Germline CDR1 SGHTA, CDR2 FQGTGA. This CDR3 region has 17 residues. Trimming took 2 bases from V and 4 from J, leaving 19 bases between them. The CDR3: CASSLGGRGLHADTQYF. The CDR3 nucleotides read TGTGCCAGCAGCTTAGGAGGTCGGGGACTGCATGCAGATACGCAGTATTTT.

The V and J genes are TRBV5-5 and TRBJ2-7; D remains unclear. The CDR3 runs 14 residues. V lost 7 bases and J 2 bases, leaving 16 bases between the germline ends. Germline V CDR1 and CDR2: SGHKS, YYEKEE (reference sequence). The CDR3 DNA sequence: TGTGCCAGCGGGCGTCGTCCTAACCCCTACGAGCAGTACTTC. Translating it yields CASGRRPNPYEQYF.

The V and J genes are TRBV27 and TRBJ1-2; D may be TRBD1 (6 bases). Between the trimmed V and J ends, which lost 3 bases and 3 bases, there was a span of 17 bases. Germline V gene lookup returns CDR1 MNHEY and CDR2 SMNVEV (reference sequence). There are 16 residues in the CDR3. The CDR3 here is CASSLKWAGDDYGYTF. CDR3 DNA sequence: TGTGCCAGCAGTTTGAAATGGGCAGGGGATGACTATGGCTACACCTTC.

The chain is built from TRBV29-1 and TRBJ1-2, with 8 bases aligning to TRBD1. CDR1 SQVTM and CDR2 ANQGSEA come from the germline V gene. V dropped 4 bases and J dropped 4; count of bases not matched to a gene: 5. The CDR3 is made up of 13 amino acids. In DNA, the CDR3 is TGCAGCGTTGCTCAGACAGGGGTCTATGGCTACACCTTC. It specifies CSVAQTGVYGYTF.

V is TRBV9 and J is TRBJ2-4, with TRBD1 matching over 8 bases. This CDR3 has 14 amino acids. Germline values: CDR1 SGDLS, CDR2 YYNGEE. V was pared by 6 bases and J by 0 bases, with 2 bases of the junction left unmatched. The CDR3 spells CASNQGAAKNIQYF. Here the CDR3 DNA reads TGTGCCAGCAATCAGGGGGCAGCCAAAAACATTCAGTACTTC.

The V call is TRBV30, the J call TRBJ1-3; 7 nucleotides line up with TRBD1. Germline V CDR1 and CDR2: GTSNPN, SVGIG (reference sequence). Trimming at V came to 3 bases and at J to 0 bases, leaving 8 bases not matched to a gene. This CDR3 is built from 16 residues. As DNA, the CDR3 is TGTGCCTGGAGGGGGAAGGGGGCCGACTCTGGAAACACCATATATTTT. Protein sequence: CAWRGKGADSGNTIYF.

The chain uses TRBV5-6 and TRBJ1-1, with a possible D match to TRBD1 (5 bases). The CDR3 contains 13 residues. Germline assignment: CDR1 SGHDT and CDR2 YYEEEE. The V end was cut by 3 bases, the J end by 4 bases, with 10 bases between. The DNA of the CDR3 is TGTGCCAGCAGCTGGGGGGTTGGCACTGAAGCTTTCTTT. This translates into CASSWGVGTEAFF. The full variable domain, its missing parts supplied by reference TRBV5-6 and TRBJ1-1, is DAGVTQSPTHLIKTRGQQVTLRCSPKSGHDTVSWYQQALGQGPQFIFQYYEEEERQRGNFPDRFSGHQFPNYSSELNVNALLLGDSALYLCASSWGVGTEAFFGQGTRLTVV.

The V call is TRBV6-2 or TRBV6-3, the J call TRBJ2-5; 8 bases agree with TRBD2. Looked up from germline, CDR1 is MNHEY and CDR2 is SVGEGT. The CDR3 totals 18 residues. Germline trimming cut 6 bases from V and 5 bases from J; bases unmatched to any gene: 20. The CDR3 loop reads CASSSLSFGRGAVETQYF. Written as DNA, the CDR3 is TGTGCCAGCAGCTCCCTCTCTTTTGGGCGGGGGGCGGTGGAGACCCAGTACTTC.

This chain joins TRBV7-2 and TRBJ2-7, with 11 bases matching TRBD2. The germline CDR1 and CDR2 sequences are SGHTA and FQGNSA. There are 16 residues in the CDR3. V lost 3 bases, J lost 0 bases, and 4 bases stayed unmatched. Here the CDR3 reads CASSFSSGGSSYEQYF. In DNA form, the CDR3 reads TGTGCCAGCAGCTTCTCTAGCGGGGGGTCCTCCTACGAGCAGTACTTC.

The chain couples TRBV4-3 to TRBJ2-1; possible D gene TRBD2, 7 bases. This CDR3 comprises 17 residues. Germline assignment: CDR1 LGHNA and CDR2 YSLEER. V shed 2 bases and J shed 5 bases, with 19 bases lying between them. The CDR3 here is CASSQRHAGAGDNEQFF. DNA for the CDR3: TGCGCCAGCAGCCAACGTCACGCGGGGGCCGGTGACAATGAGCAGTTCTTC.

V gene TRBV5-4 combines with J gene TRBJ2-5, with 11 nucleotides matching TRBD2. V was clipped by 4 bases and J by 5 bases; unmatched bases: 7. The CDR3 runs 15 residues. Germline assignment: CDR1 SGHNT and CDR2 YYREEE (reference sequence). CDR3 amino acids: CASSPSSGGDETQYF. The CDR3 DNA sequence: TGTGCCAGCAGCCCCAGTAGCGGGGGGGACGAGACCCAGTACTTC.

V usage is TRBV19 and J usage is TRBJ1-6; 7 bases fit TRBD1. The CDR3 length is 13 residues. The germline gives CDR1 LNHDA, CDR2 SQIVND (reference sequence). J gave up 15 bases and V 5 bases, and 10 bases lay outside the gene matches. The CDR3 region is CASSPSVQGRLHF. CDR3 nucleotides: TGTGCCAGTAGTCCCTCGGTACAGGGGCGCCTCCACTTT.

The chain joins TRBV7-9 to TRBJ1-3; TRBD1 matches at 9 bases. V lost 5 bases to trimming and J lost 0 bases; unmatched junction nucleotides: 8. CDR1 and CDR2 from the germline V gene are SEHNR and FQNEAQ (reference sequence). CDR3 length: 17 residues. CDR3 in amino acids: CASSISLQGASGNTIYF. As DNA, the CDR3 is TGTGCCAGCAGCATTTCCCTACAGGGGGCCTCTGGAAACACCATATATTTT.

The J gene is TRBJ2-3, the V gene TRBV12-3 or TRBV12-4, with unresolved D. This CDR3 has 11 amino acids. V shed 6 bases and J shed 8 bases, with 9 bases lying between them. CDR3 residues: CASSYSGTQYF. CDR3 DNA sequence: TGTGCCAGCAGCTATAGTGGTACGCAGTATTTT.

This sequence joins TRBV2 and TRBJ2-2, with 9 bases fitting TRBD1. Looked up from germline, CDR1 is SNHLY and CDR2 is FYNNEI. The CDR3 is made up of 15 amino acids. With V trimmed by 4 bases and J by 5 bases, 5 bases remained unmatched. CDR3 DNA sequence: TGTGCCAGCAGTGTTGGGACAGGGCGAACCGGGGAGCTGTTTTTT. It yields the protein CASSVGTGRTGELFF.

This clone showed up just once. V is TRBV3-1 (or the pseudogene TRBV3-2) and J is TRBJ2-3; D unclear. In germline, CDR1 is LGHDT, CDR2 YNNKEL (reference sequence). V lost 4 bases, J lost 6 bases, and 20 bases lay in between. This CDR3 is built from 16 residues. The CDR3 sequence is CASSLRPSPRSDTQYF. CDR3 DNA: TGTGCCAGCAGCCTACGCCCGTCCCCTAGGTCGGATACGCAGTATTTT.

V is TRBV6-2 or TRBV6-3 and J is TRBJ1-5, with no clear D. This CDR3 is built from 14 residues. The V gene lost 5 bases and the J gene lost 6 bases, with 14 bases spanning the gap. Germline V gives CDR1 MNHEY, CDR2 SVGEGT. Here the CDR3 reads CASSPQEGVQPQHF. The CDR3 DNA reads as TGTGCCAGCAGTCCCCAGGAAGGTGTTCAGCCCCAGCATTTT.

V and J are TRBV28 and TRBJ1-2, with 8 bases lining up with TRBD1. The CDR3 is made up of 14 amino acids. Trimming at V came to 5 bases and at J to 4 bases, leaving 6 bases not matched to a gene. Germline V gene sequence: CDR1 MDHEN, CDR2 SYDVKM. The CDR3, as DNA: TGTGCCAGCAGTCCCACAGGGGGTGGCTATGGCTACACCTTC. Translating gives CASSPTGGGYGYTF.

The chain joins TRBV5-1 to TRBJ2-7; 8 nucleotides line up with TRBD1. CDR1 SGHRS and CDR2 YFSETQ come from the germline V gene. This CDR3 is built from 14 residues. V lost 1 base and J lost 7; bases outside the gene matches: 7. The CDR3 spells CASSLRQTGAEQYF. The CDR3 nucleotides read TGCGCCAGCAGCTTGCGACAGACAGGGGCTGAGCAGTACTTC.